This T cell receptor (beta chain) was captured by sequencing in a study of identical twins. Study findings and constraints: Modeled out-of-frame TCR alpha sharing in monozygotic twins fell below observed levels. Cord blood's abundant beta clonotypes had fewer insertions, unlike memory repertoires. Beta out-of-frame sequences showed weaker excess sharing between twins.

A universal primer binding site was introduced by template switching. The final cDNA contained unique molecular identifiers. TCRdb reprocessed the 5' RACE reads with MiXCR, giving one entry per CDR3 protein. The sample holds around 95,000 distinct CDR3 sequences; about 5.6% are singletons and the top ten take less than 15%. Turning to this clonotype: Its antigen is still unknown.

The sequence derives from a woman in her 50s in good health. The sequencing input was memory T cells sorted from blood.

CDR3 DNA sequence: TGTGCCAGCAGCTTAGGGGAGGTCGCCTCCGGGGAGCTGTTTTTT. The encoded protein is CASSLGEVASGELFF. The chain employs TRBV11-3 and TRBJ2-2; the D gene is possibly TRBD2 (6 bases). The V end was cut by 1 base, the J end by 6 bases, with 12 bases between. CDR1 and CDR2 from the germline V gene are SGHNT and YENEEA. The CDR3 covers 15 residues.